A few counts support the clone carrying this T cell receptor beta chain. Germline trimming cut 5 bases from V and 8 bases from J; bases unmatched to any gene: 6. Germline CDR1 MNHEY, CDR2 SVGAGI. The CDR3 has 13 amino acids. Study members were between about 18 and 89 years old and lived in 20 to 30 US regions. Researchers sorted participants into cohorts using their self-reported clinical history. This sample was included in a study of blood T cell repertoires in COVID-19. Study in general: The United States, Italy and Spain were the sources of the acute and convalescent COVID-19 samples.

Per the original methods: Nucleated cell number was recorded as an estimate derived from reference gene primer amplification. Sequenced by immunoSEQ multiplex PCR; TCRdb stores in-frame clones only, minus some. That table supplies the V and J calls and clone size; D and trimming were determined from the DNA. The sample includes 260,000 or so clones, roughly 87% of them seen just once. This rearrangement joins TRBV6-5 to TRBJ1-5; 7 positions match TRBD1. This TCR was recovered from a young woman with acute COVID-19. Specimen: PBMCs or T cells enriched from blood (not recorded which). The CDR3 region has the DNA TGTGCCAGCAGTCCTCAGGGGGAAGAGCCCCAGCATTTT. This translates into CASSPQGEEPQHF.